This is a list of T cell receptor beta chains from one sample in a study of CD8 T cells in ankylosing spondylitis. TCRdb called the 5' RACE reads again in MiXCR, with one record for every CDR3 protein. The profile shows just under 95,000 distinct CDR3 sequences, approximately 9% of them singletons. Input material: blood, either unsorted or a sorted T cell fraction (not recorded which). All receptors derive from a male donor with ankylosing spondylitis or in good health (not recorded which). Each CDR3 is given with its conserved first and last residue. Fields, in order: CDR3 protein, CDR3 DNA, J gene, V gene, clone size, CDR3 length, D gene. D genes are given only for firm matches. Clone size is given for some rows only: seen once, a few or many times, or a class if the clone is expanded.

CDR3aa: CASSLGSNNEQFF
CDR3nt: TGCGCCAGCAGCTTAGGTTCGAACAATGAGCAGTTCTTC
j_gene: TRBJ2-1
v_gene: TRBV5-1
abundance: many
len: 13
d_gene: .

CDR3aa: CASSAGLALSETQYF
CDR3nt: TGTGCCAGCAGCGCAGGACTAGCTTTATCGGAGACCCAGTACTTC
j_gene: TRBJ2-5
v_gene: TRBV9
abundance: .
len: 15
d_gene: TRBD2

CDR3aa: CASSADRGYGYTF
CDR3nt: TGTGCCAGCAGCGCCGACAGGGGGTATGGCTACACCTTC
j_gene: TRBJ1-2
v_gene: TRBV7-9
abundance: .
len: 13
d_gene: TRBD1

CDR3aa: CASSPPRDRGIVSYEQYF
CDR3nt: TGTGCCAGCAGCCCGCCCCGGGACAGGGGGATTGTTTCCTACGAGCAGTACTTC
j_gene: TRBJ2-7
v_gene: TRBV11-2
abundance: many
len: 18
d_gene: TRBD1

CDR3aa: CASSPDGVAPYNEQFF
CDR3nt: TGTGCCAGCTCACCAGATGGAGTAGCCCCATACAATGAGCAGTTCTTC
j_gene: TRBJ2-1
v_gene: TRBV18
abundance: few
len: 16
d_gene: .

CDR3aa: CASSWGNTGELFF
CDR3nt: TGTGCCAGTAGCTGGGGCAACACCGGGGAGCTGTTTTTT
j_gene: TRBJ2-2
v_gene: TRBV19
abundance: many
len: 13
d_gene: .

CDR3aa: CASSGQGGYGYTF
CDR3nt: TGTGCCAGCAGTGGACAGGGGGGCTATGGCTACACCTTC
j_gene: TRBJ1-2
v_gene: TRBV2
abundance: many
len: 13
d_gene: TRBD1

CDR3aa: CAWTQQANEKLFF
CDR3nt: TGTGCCTGGACACAGCAAGCTAATGAAAAACTGTTTTTT
j_gene: TRBJ1-4
v_gene: TRBV30
abundance: .
len: 13
d_gene: .

CDR3aa: CASSLRDSSNQPQHF
CDR3nt: TGTGCCAGCAGTTTGAGGGACAGTAGCAATCAGCCCCAGCATTTT
j_gene: TRBJ1-5
v_gene: TRBV12-3/TRBV12-4
abundance: many
len: 15
d_gene: TRBD1

CDR3aa: CASSPYDRPNYGYTF
CDR3nt: TGTGCCAGCAGCCCATATGACAGACCTAACTATGGCTACACCTTC
j_gene: TRBJ1-2
v_gene: TRBV7-3
abundance: many
len: 15
d_gene: .

CDR3aa: CASSQAESAQYF
CDR3nt: TGTGCCAGCAGCCAAGCTGAGAGCGCGCAGTATTTT
j_gene: TRBJ2-3
v_gene: TRBV3-1
abundance: few
len: 12
d_gene: .

CDR3aa: CASSLAGQGDQPQHF
CDR3nt: TGTGCCAGCAGTTTAGCGGGACAGGGAGATCAGCCCCAGCATTTT
j_gene: TRBJ1-5
v_gene: TRBV12-3/TRBV12-4
abundance: many
len: 15
d_gene: TRBD1

CDR3aa: CASSPRGMAVGYTF
CDR3nt: TGTGCCAGTAGTCCAAGGGGCATGGCGGTTGGCTACACCTTC
j_gene: TRBJ1-2
v_gene: TRBV19
abundance: .
len: 14
d_gene: .

CDR3aa: CSVPTPGFVGETQYF
CDR3nt: TGCAGCGTTCCTACCCCAGGGTTTGTCGGAGAGACCCAGTACTTC
j_gene: TRBJ2-5
v_gene: TRBV29-1
abundance: many
len: 15
d_gene: .

CDR3aa: CASSQSGETQYF
CDR3nt: TGTGCCAGCAGCCAATCCGGGGAGACCCAGTACTTC
j_gene: TRBJ2-5
v_gene: TRBV7-6
abundance: many
len: 12
d_gene: .

CDR3aa: CSVEEVPEDKNIQYF
CDR3nt: TGCAGCGTTGAAGAAGTCCCAGAGGACAAAAACATTCAGTACTTC
j_gene: TRBJ2-4
v_gene: TRBV29-1
abundance: many
len: 15
d_gene: .

CDR3aa: CASSLAGLVTDTQYF
CDR3nt: TGCGCCAGCAGCTTGGCTGGGTTGGTCACAGATACGCAGTATTTT
j_gene: TRBJ2-3
v_gene: TRBV5-1
abundance: many
len: 15
d_gene: .

CDR3aa: CASSPGTRVYNEQFF
CDR3nt: TGTGCCAGCAGCCCCGGGACTAGGGTCTACAATGAGCAGTTCTTC
j_gene: TRBJ2-1
v_gene: TRBV12-3/TRBV12-4
abundance: few
len: 15
d_gene: TRBD2

CDR3aa: CASSLSRTMGFNEQFF
CDR3nt: TGTGCCAGCAGCTTATCGAGGACCATGGGGTTCAATGAGCAGTTCTTC
j_gene: TRBJ2-1
v_gene: TRBV7-3
abundance: .
len: 16
d_gene: .

CDR3aa: CASSVAVSGNTIYF
CDR3nt: TGTGCCAGCAGCGTAGCCGTCTCTGGAAACACCATATATTTT
j_gene: TRBJ1-3
v_gene: TRBV9
abundance: many
len: 14
d_gene: .

CDR3aa: CASSRLDRATEAFF
CDR3nt: TGTGCCAGCAGCCGACTGGACAGGGCCACTGAAGCTTTCTTT
j_gene: TRBJ1-1
v_gene: TRBV7-2
abundance: .
len: 14
d_gene: TRBD1

CDR3aa: CSAEATSTDTQYF
CDR3nt: TGCAGTGCTGAAGCTACAAGCACAGATACGCAGTATTTT
j_gene: TRBJ2-3
v_gene: TRBV20-1
abundance: .
len: 13
d_gene: .

CDR3aa: CASSGGMLGPQSTDTQYF
CDR3nt: TGCGCCAGCAGCGGGGGAATGCTAGGGCCCCAGAGCACAGATACGCAGTATTTT
j_gene: TRBJ2-3
v_gene: TRBV5-1
abundance: many
len: 18
d_gene: .

CDR3aa: CASSVGTGGYNEQFF
CDR3nt: TGTGCCAGCAGTGTCGGGACAGGGGGGTACAATGAGCAGTTCTTC
j_gene: TRBJ2-1
v_gene: TRBV6-4
abundance: many
len: 15
d_gene: TRBD1

CDR3aa: CASSLWGTSRSNQPQHF
CDR3nt: TGTGCCAGCAGTTTATGGGGGACCTCGAGAAGCAATCAGCCCCAGCATTTT
j_gene: TRBJ1-5
v_gene: TRBV28
abundance: many
len: 17
d_gene: .

CDR3aa: CASSERSAEAFF
CDR3nt: TGTGCCAGCAGTGAACGGTCCGCTGAAGCTTTCTTT
j_gene: TRBJ1-1
v_gene: TRBV2
abundance: many
len: 12
d_gene: .

CDR3aa: CASSPLGTNNSPLHF
CDR3nt: TGTGCCAGCAGTCCCTTGGGGACTAATAATTCACCCCTCCACTTT
j_gene: TRBJ1-6
v_gene: TRBV12-3/TRBV12-4
abundance: many
len: 15
d_gene: .